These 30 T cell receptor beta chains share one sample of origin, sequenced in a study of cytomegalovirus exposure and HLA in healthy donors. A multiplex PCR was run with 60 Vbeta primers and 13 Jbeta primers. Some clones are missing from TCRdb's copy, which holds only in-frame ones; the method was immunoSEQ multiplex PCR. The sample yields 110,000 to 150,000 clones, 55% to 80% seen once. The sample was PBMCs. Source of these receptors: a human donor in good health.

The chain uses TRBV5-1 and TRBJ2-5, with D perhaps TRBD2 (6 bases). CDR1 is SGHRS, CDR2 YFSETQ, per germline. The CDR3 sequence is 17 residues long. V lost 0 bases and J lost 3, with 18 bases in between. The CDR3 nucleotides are TGCGCCAGCAGCTTGGGGGGCGGGACCACAACTGAAGAGACCCAGTACTTC. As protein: CASSLGGGTTTEETQYF.

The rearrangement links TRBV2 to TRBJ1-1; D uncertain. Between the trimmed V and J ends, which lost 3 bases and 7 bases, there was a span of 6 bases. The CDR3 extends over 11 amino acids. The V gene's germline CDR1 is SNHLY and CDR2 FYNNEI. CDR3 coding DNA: TGTGCCAGCAGTGACAGGTATGAAGCTTTCTTT. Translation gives CASSDRYEAFF.

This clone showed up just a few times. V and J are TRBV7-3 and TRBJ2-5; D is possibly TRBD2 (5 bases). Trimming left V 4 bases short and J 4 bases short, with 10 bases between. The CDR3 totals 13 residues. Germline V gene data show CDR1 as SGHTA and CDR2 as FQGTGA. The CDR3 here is CASSSTNRETQYF. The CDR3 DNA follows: TGTGCCAGCAGCTCGACTAACCGAGAGACCCAGTACTTC.

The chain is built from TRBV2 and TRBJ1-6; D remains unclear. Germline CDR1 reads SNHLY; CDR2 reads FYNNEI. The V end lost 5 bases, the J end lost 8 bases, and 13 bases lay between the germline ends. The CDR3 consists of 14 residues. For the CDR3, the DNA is TGTGCCAGCAGTATACACATCCCTGATTCACCCCTCCACTTT. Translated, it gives CASSIHIPDSPLHF.

As DNA, the CDR3 is TGCGCCAGCCGGGGGAGGGCTGGGGAGCTGTTTTTT. Its protein is CASRGRAGELFF. This sequence joins TRBV5-1 and TRBJ2-2; TRBD2 aligns across 7 bases. Germline assignment: CDR1 SGHRS and CDR2 YFSETQ. The CDR3 contains 12 residues. V was pared by 7 bases and J by 8 bases, with 5 bases of the junction left unmatched.

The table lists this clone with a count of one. As DNA, the CDR3 is TGTGCCAGCAGTGGGGTACGAGGGGGCTGTGGCTACACCTTC. Translated, it gives CASSGVRGGCGYTF. The chain employs TRBV2 and TRBJ1-2, with 7 nucleotides matching TRBD1. Germline CDR1 reads SNHLY; CDR2 reads FYNNEI. The CDR3 contains 14 residues. The V and J ends lost 4 bases and 7 bases, in that order; junction bases with no gene match: 9.

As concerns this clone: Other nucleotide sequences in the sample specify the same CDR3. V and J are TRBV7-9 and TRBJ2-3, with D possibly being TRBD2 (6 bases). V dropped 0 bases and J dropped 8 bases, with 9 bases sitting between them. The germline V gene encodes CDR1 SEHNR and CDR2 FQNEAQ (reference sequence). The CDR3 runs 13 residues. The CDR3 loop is CASSLAAEGTQYF. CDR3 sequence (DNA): TGTGCCAGCAGCTTAGCCGCGGAGGGTACGCAGTATTTT.

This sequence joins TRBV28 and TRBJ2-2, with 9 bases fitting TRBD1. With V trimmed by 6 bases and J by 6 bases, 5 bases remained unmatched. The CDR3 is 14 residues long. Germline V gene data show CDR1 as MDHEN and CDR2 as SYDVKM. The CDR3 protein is CASRDRGIAGELFF. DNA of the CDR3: TGTGCCAGCAGAGACAGGGGGATAGCCGGGGAGCTGTTTTTT.

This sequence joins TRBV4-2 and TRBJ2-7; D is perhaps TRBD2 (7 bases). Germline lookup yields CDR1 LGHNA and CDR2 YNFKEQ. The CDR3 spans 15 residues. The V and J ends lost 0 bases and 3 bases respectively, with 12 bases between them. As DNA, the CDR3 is TGTGCCAGCAGCCAAGAGGGGGCGGGAGTCTACGAGCAGTACTTC. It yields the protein CASSQEGAGVYEQYF.

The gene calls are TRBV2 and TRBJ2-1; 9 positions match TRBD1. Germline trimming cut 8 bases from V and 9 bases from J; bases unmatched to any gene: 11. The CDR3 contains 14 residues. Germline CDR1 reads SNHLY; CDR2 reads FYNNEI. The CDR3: CASSPGQGAGEQFF. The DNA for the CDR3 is TGTGCCAGCTCCCCGGGACAGGGAGCGGGTGAGCAGTTCTTC.

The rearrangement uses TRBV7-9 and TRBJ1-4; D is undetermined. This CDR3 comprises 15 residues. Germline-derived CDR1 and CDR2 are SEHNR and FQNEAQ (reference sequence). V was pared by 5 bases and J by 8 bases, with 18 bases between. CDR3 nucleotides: TGTGCCAGCAGCCACCCGGCCAACAGCGGGGAAAAACTGTTTTTT. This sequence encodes CASSHPANSGEKLFF.

This CDR3 reads CAWSMGAEAFF. CDR3 sequence (DNA): TGTGCCTGGAGTATGGGCGCTGAAGCTTTCTTT. V is TRBV30 and J is TRBJ1-1; the D is unclear. This CDR3 region has 11 residues. Germline V CDR1 and CDR2: GTSNPN, SVGIG (reference sequence). Trimming removed 2 bases from V and 6 bases from J, with 7 bases in between.

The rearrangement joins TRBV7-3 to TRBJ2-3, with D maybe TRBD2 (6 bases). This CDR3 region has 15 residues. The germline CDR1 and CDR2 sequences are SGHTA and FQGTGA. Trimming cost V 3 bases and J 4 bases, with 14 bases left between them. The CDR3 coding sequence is TGTGCCAGCAGCTTTACAGGAGGGCCCTCAGATACGCAGTATTTT. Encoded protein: CASSFTGGPSDTQYF.

CDR3 nucleotide sequence: TGCAGCGTTCTCCAGGGCATTTACACCGGGGAGCTGTTTTTT. It specifies CSVLQGIYTGELFF. The chain employs TRBV29-1 and TRBJ2-2, with D perhaps TRBD1 (5 bases). The CDR3 has 14 residues. Germline CDR1 and CDR2: SQVTM and ANQGSEA. Trimming shortened V by 5 bases and J by 3 bases, and 13 bases separated the two germline ends.

The CDR3: CASRRRTEAFF. CDR3 nucleotide sequence: TGTGCCAGCAGAAGGAGGACTGAAGCTTTCTTT. The V call is TRBV27, the J call TRBJ1-1; D is uncertain. Trimming shortened V by 6 bases and J by 5 bases, and 7 bases separated the two germline ends. The germline V gene has CDR1 MNHEY and CDR2 SMNVEV (reference sequence). The CDR3 has 11 amino acids.

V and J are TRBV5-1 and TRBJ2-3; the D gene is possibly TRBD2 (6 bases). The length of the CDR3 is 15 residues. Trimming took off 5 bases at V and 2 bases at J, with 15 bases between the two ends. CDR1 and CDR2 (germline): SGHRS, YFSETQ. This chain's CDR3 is CASSRDWGTTDTQYF. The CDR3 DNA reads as TGCGCCAGCAGTCGGGACTGGGGGACCACAGATACGCAGTATTTT.

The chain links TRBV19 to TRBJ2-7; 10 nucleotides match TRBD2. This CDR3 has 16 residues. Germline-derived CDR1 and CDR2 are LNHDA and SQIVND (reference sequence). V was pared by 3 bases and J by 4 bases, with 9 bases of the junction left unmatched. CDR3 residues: CASSMAGLANKYEQYF. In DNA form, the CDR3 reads TGTGCCAGTAGTATGGCGGGACTAGCGAACAAATACGAGCAGTACTTC.

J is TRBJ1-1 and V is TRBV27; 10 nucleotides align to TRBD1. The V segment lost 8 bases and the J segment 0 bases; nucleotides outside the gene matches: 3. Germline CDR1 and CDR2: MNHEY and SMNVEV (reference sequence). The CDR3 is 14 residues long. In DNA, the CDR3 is TGTGCCAGCCGACAGGGGGCTTTGAACACTGAAGCTTTCTTT. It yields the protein CASRQGALNTEAFF.

The CDR3 region has the DNA TGTGCCAGCAGTCTCCTGAACACTGAAGCTTTCTTT. Translating it yields CASSLLNTEAFF. This chain links TRBV7-9 with TRBJ1-1; D is unresolved. Trimming stripped 6 bases from V and 0 bases from J, with 5 bases between. The CDR3 has 12 residues. The germline V gene encodes CDR1 SEHNR and CDR2 FQNEAQ (reference sequence).

CDR3 residues: CASRDWTGNYGYTF. The CDR3 nucleotides read TGTGCCAGCAGGGATTGGACAGGGAACTATGGCTACACCTTC. This chain links TRBV6-5 with TRBJ1-2, with 8 nucleotides matching TRBD1. V was clipped by 6 bases and J by 2 bases; unmatched bases: 5. CDR1 and CDR2 from the germline V gene are MNHEY and SVGAGI. This CDR3 spans 14 amino acids.

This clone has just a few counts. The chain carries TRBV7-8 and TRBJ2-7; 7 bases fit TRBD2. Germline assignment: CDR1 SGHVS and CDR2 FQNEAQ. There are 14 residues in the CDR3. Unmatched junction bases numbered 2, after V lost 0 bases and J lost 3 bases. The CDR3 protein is CASSLAAGLYEQYF. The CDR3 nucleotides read TGTGCCAGCAGCTTAGCAGCGGGACTCTACGAGCAGTACTTC.

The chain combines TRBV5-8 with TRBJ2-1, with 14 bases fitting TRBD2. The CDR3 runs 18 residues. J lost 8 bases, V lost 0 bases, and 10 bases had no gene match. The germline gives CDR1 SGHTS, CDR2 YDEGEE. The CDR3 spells CASSLDYGTSGRGYEQFF. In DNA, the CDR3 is TGTGCCAGCAGCTTGGACTACGGGACTAGCGGGAGAGGCTATGAGCAGTTCTTC.

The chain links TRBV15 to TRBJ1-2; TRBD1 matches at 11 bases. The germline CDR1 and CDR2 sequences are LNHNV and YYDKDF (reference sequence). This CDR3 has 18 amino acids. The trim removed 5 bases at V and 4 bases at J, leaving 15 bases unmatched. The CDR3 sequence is CATSGLLTGQGAGYGYTF. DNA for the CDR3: TGTGCCACCAGCGGTTTACTAACAGGACAGGGGGCGGGCTATGGCTACACCTTC.

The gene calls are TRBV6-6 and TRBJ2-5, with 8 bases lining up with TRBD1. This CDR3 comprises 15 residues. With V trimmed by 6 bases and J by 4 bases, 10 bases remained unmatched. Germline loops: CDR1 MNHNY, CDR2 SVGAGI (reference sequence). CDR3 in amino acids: CASRPPGQGAETQYF. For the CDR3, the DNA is TGTGCCAGCAGACCTCCCGGACAGGGCGCAGAGACCCAGTACTTC.

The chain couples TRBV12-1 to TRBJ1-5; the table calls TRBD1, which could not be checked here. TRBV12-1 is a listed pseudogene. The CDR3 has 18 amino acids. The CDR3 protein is CASSPMDRGPNSNQPQHF. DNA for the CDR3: TGTGCCAGCAGCCCGATGGACAGGGGCCCTAATAGCAATCAGCCCCAGCATTTT.

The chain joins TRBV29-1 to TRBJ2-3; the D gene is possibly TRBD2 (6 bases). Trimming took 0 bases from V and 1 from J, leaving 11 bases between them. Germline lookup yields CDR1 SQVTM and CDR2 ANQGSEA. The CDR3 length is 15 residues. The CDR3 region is CSVEDPRERTDTQYF. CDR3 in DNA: TGCAGCGTTGAAGACCCCCGGGAGCGCACAGATACGCAGTATTTT.

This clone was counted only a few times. The CDR3 DNA is TGTGCCAGCAGACTGACGGAGAATCAGCCCCAGCATTTT. Translated, it gives CASRLTENQPQHF. The chain uses TRBV6-1 and TRBJ1-5; no clear D gene. Germline CDR1 and CDR2: MNHNS and SASEGT. The length of the CDR3 is 13 residues. Trimming pared 6 bases from V and 4 bases from J, leaving 10 bases between.

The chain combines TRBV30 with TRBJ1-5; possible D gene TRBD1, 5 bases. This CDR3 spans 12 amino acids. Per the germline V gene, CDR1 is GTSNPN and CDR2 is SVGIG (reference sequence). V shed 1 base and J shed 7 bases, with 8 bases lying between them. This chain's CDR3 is CAWSGGEQPQHF. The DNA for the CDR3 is TGTGCCTGGAGTGGGGGGGAACAGCCCCAGCATTTT. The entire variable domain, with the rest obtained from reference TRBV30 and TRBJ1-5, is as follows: SQTIHQWPATLVQPVGSPLSLECTVEGTSNPNLYWYRQAAGRGLQLLFYSVGIGQISSEVPQNLSASRPQDRQFILSSKKLLLSDSGFYLCAWSGGEQPQHFGDGTRLSIL.

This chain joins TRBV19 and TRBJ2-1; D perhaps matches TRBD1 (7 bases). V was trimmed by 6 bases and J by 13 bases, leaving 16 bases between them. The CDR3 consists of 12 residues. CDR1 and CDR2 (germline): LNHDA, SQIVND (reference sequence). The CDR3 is CASSTSIGGQFF. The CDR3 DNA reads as TGTGCCAGTAGCACTAGCATAGGGGGCCAGTTCTTC.

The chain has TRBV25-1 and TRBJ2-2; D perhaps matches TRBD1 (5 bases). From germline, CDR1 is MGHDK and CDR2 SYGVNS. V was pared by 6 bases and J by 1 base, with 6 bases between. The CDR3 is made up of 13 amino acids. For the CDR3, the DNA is TGTGCCAGCAGCACAGGGAACACCGGGGAGCTGTTTTTT. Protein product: CASSTGNTGELFF.